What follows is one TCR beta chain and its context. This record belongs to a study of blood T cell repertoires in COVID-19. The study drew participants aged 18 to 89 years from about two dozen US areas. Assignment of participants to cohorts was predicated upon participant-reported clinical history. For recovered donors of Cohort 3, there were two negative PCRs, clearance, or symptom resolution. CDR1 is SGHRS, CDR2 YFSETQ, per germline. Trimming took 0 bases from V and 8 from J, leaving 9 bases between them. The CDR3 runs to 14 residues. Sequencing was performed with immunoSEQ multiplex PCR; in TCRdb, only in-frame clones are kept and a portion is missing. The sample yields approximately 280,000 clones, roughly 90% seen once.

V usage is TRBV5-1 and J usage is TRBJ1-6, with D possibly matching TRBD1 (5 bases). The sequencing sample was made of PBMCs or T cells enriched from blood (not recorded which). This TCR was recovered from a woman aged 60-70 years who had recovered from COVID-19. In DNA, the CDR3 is TGCGCCAGCAGCTTGGCCCCGGGGGATTCACCCCTCCACTTT. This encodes CASSLAPGDSPLHF.